The TCR beta chain described here comes from a study of Graves' ophthalmopathy and Graves' hyperthyroidism. New diagnoses, under 2 months' duration, and ages 18 to 65 characterized the hyperthyroidism patients. As the template, RNA transcripts were used to amplify TCR beta CDR3 regions. First-round RT-PCR used HTBI primers; second-round multiplex PCR followed. Each CDR3 protein gets one entry after TCRdb re-called the multiplex PCR reads with MiXCR. The sample lists 900,000 to 1,200,000 distinct CDR3 sequences, 35% to 40% occurring once. This clonotype was detected many times. Its specificity is unknown. Findings and limits, study-wide: In predicting ophthalmopathy progression, the model reached 70% to 71% sensitivity and 72% to 85% specificity.

CDR3 length: 13 amino acids. The V end lost 8 bases, the J end lost 4 bases, and 14 bases lay between the germline ends. CDR1 and CDR2 (germline): MNHEY, SVGAGI. This clonotype originated in an adult man with Graves' hyperthyroidism. The rearrangement joins TRBV6-5 to TRBJ1-2; tentative D call: TRBD1 (6 bases). The sample was peripheral blood or thyroid tissue (not recorded which). The CDR3 is CASVTGGAYGYTF. In DNA, the CDR3 is TGTGCCAGCGTCACCGGGGGGGCCTATGGCTACACCTTC.